These 28 T cell receptor beta chains originate from one sample sequenced in a study of blood T cell repertoires in COVID-19. The repertoire was sequenced with immunoSEQ multiplex PCR; TCRdb's copy has only in-frame clones and lacks some. The sample carries approximately 250,000 clones, 75% to 90% recorded once. The sample taken for sequencing was PBMCs or T cells enriched from blood (not recorded which). The source of these receptors is a woman aged 25 to 39 with acute COVID-19.

This chain joins TRBV18 and TRBJ2-3; the D is unclear. The CDR3 extends over 16 amino acids. Germline V gives CDR1 KGHSH, CDR2 LQKENI. Trimming cost V 3 bases and J 0 bases, with 13 bases left between them. CDR3 region: CASSPVVLDSTDTQYF. DNA of the CDR3: TGTGCCAGCTCACCGGTCGTTCTAGATAGCACAGATACGCAGTATTTT.

J is TRBJ1-1 and V is TRBV5-1, with 9 bases matching TRBD1. CDR1 SGHRS and CDR2 YFSETQ come from the germline V gene. The CDR3 totals 13 residues. Unmatched junction bases numbered 3, after V lost 2 bases and J lost 7 bases. This CDR3 is CASSFTGGSEAFF. The CDR3 bases are TGCGCCAGCAGCTTTACAGGGGGCAGTGAAGCTTTCTTT.

The CDR3 loop reads CASSLIRTENTGELFF. Written as DNA, the CDR3 is TGTGCCAGCAGTTTAATCAGGACAGAAAACACCGGGGAGCTGTTTTTT. The genes are TRBV28 and TRBJ2-2, with D possibly matching TRBD1 (6 bases). V lost 2 bases and J lost 2, with 12 bases in between. Germline V gene sequence: CDR1 MDHEN, CDR2 SYDVKM. There are 16 residues in the CDR3.

The chain carries TRBV12-3 or TRBV12-4 and TRBJ1-2; possibly TRBD1 for D (5 bases). Trimming shortened V by 4 bases and J by 7 bases, and 7 bases separated the two germline ends. This CDR3 is built from 11 residues. CDR3: CASSSRVGYTF. CDR3 nucleotides: TGTGCCAGCAGTTCCAGGGTTGGCTACACCTTC.

V usage is TRBV7-9 and J usage is TRBJ1-3; a possible D gene is TRBD1 (6 bases). Germline CDR1 is SEHNR and CDR2 is FQNEAQ (reference sequence). The germline V and J ends were trimmed by 2 bases and 0 bases, with 14 bases remaining between them. The CDR3 spans 17 residues. Here the CDR3 DNA reads TGTGCCAGCAGCTTAACGGGCCGACAGGTCTCTGGAAACACCATATATTTT. Its translation: CASSLTGRQVSGNTIYF.

The rearrangement uses TRBV7-2 and TRBJ2-2, with D possibly TRBD1 on 6 matching bases. V was trimmed by 6 bases and J by 4 bases, leaving 15 bases between them. The CDR3 covers 15 residues. Germline loops: CDR1 SGHTA, CDR2 FQGNSA. CDR3 bases: TGTGCCAGCAGTCGTACCGGGACAACCACCGGGGAGCTGTTTTTT. Translating gives CASSRTGTTTGELFF.

The chain employs TRBV10-3 and TRBJ1-1; 9 bases match TRBD1. This CDR3 is 16 amino acids long. Unmatched junction bases numbered 10, after V lost 6 bases and J lost 2 bases. CDR1 ENHRY and CDR2 SYGVKD come from the germline V gene. As DNA, the CDR3 is TGTGCCATCAGGAAAGAAGGACAGGGGAAAAACACTGAAGCTTTCTTT. This encodes CAIRKEGQGKNTEAFF.

The chain employs TRBV11-2 and TRBJ2-1; 11 positions agree with TRBD2. Per the germline V gene, CDR1 is SGHAT and CDR2 is FQNNGV. The CDR3 is made up of 16 amino acids. The junction had 7 bases not matched to a gene; V was cut back by 4 bases and J by 5 bases. In DNA, the CDR3 is TGTGCCAGCAGCTCACTAGCGGGAGTAAGGAACAATGAGCAGTTCTTC. Translated, it gives CASSSLAGVRNNEQFF.

This sequence joins TRBV10-3 and TRBJ1-1, with TRBD1 identical over 9 bases. The V gene's germline CDR1 is ENHRY and CDR2 SYGVKD. V shed 6 bases and J 0 bases; nucleotides not matched to a gene: 5. The CDR3 extends over 15 amino acids. CDR3 DNA sequence: TGTGCCATCAGGGGGGACAGGGCAATGAACACTGAAGCTTTCTTT. Its translation is CAIRGDRAMNTEAFF.

This chain links TRBV2 with TRBJ2-1, with D possibly being TRBD2 (5 bases). The V end was cut by 0 bases, the J end by 10 bases, with 13 bases between. Germline V gene sequence: CDR1 SNHLY, CDR2 FYNNEI. The CDR3 is 14 residues long. Written as DNA, the CDR3 is TGTGCCAGCAGTGAAGCATTATTGGTAGCGGAGCAGTTCTTC. Protein sequence: CASSEALLVAEQFF.

This chain connects TRBV7-2 to TRBJ1-4; the D is unclear. The assigned J gene may be wrong: the sequence end matches TRBJ2-2 better. CDR3 length: 14 residues. The germline gives CDR1 SGHTA, CDR2 FQGNSA. This chain's CDR3 is CASSLGLEQGELFF. DNA of the CDR3: TGTGCCAGCAGCTTAGGCCTCGAACAGGGGGAGCTGTTTTTT.

The V and J genes are TRBV2 and TRBJ1-1, with D hard to call. V was trimmed by 5 bases and J by 10 bases, leaving 14 bases between them. The CDR3 totals 12 residues. Germline V gives CDR1 SNHLY, CDR2 FYNNEI. In DNA form, the CDR3 reads TGTGCCAGCAGTCAAACCGGGATGCGAGCTTTCTTT. The encoded protein is CASSQTGMRAFF.

The chain couples TRBV19 to TRBJ2-2, with D hard to call. V was clipped by 1 base and J by 3 bases, with 3 bases between them. Germline V gene sequence: CDR1 LNHDA, CDR2 SQIVND (reference sequence). The CDR3 covers 13 residues. The CDR3 DNA is TGTGCCAGTAGTATAGCCGACACCGGGGAGCTGTTTTTT. Protein: CASSIADTGELFF.

The V gene is TRBV10-3, the J gene TRBJ2-3, with TRBD2 matching over 10 bases. CDR1 and CDR2 (germline): ENHRY, SYGVKD. V lost 3 bases, J lost 6 bases, and 9 bases stayed unmatched. This CDR3 spans 16 amino acids. CDR3 sequence: CAISEKAGGPEDTQYF. The CDR3 DNA is TGTGCCATCAGTGAAAAAGCGGGAGGGCCTGAGGATACGCAGTATTTT.

The CDR3 sequence is CASSTAGQVSDTQYF. In DNA, the CDR3 is TGTGCCAGCTCAACGGCGGGACAGGTATCAGATACGCAGTATTTT. This sequence joins TRBV18 and TRBJ2-3; TRBD1 matches 8 bases. The V gene end was trimmed by 5 bases and the J gene end by 4 bases; junction bases not matched to a gene: 8. This CDR3 comprises 15 residues. Germline assignment: CDR1 KGHSH and CDR2 LQKENI. Drawing the rest from reference TRBV18 and TRBJ2-3, the complete variable domain is NAGVMQNPRHLVRRRGQEARLRCSPMKGHSHVYWYRQLPEEGLKFMVYLQKENIIDESGMPKERFSAEFPKEGPSILRIQQVVRGDSAAYFCASSTAGQVSDTQYFGPGTRLTVL.

The gene calls are TRBV19 and TRBJ1-2, with TRBD1 as a possible D gene (6 bases). This CDR3 is 14 amino acids long. Germline V CDR1 and CDR2: LNHDA, SQIVND (reference sequence). V lost 4 bases to trimming and J lost 2 bases, with 11 bases between them. The CDR3 reads CASSTQGGNYGYTF. CDR3 in DNA: TGTGCCAGTAGTACTCAAGGGGGAAACTATGGCTACACCTTC. The whole variable domain, remainder taken from reference TRBV19 and TRBJ1-2, is DGGITQSPKYLFRKEGQNVTLSCEQNLNHDAMYWYRQDPGQGLRLIYYSQIVNDFQKGDIAEGYSVSREKKESFPLTVTSAQKNPTAFYLCASSTQGGNYGYTFGSGTRLTVV.

The chain is built from TRBV27 and TRBJ2-2; no clear D. The CDR3 runs to 11 residues. The V and J ends lost 4 bases and 7 bases respectively, with 4 bases between them. Looked up from germline, CDR1 is MNHEY and CDR2 is SMNVEV (reference sequence). The CDR3 DNA reads TGTGCCAGCAGTTCTTACGGGGAGCTGTTTTTT. Protein: CASSSYGELFF.

The rearrangement joins TRBV7-6 to TRBJ2-1; weak D call: TRBD2 (5 bases). V was trimmed by 1 base and J by 7 bases, leaving 11 bases between them. The CDR3 covers 14 residues. The germline V gene has CDR1 SGHVS and CDR2 FNYEAQ. The CDR3 region has the DNA TGTGCCAGCAGCTTAGACCCTAGCCGGAATGAGCAGTTCTTC. Residues: CASSLDPSRNEQFF. Combining the CDR3 with reference TRBV7-6 and TRBJ2-1 gives the whole variable domain GAGVSQSPRYKVTKRGQDVALRCDPISGHVSLYWYRQALGQGPEFLTYFNYEAQQDKSGLPNDRFSAERPEGSISTLTIQRTEQRDSAMYRCASSLDPSRNEQFFGPGTRLTVL.

In this sample, this clone turned up once. V usage is TRBV28 and J usage is TRBJ2-7; D unresolved. The CDR3 contains 12 residues. The V end lost 5 bases, the J end lost 7 bases, and 12 bases lay between the germline ends. CDR1 and CDR2 (germline): MDHEN, SYDVKM. CDR3 coding DNA: TGTGCCAGCAGTCCCACCTCTAGGGAGCAGTACTTC. Translation gives CASSPTSREQYF.

This chain uses TRBV18 with TRBJ2-7, with D possibly matching TRBD2 (6 bases). With 2 bases removed from V and 2 bases from J, the gap between germline ends came to 13 bases. The length of the CDR3 is 15 residues. CDR1 is KGHSH, CDR2 LQKENI, per germline. The CDR3 DNA reads TGTGCCAGCTCACCATTCGGGAGAGGTGCCTACGAGCAGTACTTC. Encoded protein: CASSPFGRGAYEQYF.

This chain joins TRBV28 and TRBJ2-1, with a possible D match to TRBD1 (6 bases). Trimming removed 3 bases at V and 8 bases at J, with 14 bases between. CDR1 is MDHEN and CDR2 is SYDVKM in the germline V gene. The CDR3 spans 14 residues. CDR3 residues: CASSFADSRDEQFF. CDR3 in DNA: TGTGCCAGCAGTTTTGCGGACAGCCGTGATGAGCAGTTCTTC.

The rearrangement uses TRBV6-2 or TRBV6-3 and TRBJ2-1, with TRBD2 matching over 13 bases. Germline V lookup: CDR1 MNHEY, CDR2 SVGEGT. The CDR3 extends over 16 amino acids. V lost 5 bases to trimming and J lost 4 bases; unmatched junction nucleotides: 5. The CDR3 DNA follows: TGTGCCAGCAGTAAACCGGGACTAGCGGGATACAATGAGCAGTTCTTC. It translates to CASSKPGLAGYNEQFF.

The chain is built from TRBV7-8 and TRBJ1-2, with 7 bases fitting TRBD1. There are 16 residues in the CDR3. The V gene end was trimmed by 2 bases and the J gene end by 2 bases; junction bases not matched to a gene: 8. Germline values: CDR1 SGHVS, CDR2 FQNEAQ. The CDR3 region has the DNA TGTGCCAGCAGCTTAAAGGGGGCGGCGGGGAACTATGGCTACACCTTC. This encodes CASSLKGAAGNYGYTF. The full variable domain, its missing parts supplied by reference TRBV7-8 and TRBJ1-2, is GAGVSQSPRYKVAKRGQDVALRCDPISGHVSLFWYQQALGQGPEFLTYFQNEAQLDKSGLPSDRFFAERPEGSVSTLKIQRTQQEDSAVYLCASSLKGAAGNYGYTFGSGTRLTVV.

Only one count was recorded for this clone. V and J are TRBV20-1 and TRBJ2-1; 7 positions match TRBD2. Germline-derived CDR1 and CDR2 are DFQATT and SNEGSKA (reference sequence). The V and J ends lost 3 bases and 7 bases, in that order; junction bases with no gene match: 3. The CDR3 is made up of 12 amino acids. CDR3 residues: CSASGRANEQFF. The CDR3, as DNA: TGCAGTGCTAGTGGGAGGGCGAATGAGCAGTTCTTC.

The genes are TRBV4-1 and TRBJ1-4, with unresolved D. This CDR3 comprises 16 residues. The V end lost 0 bases, the J end lost 0 bases, and 8 bases lay between the germline ends. From germline, CDR1 is MGHRA and CDR2 YSYEKL. The CDR3 protein is CASSQEVTATNEKLFF. Written as DNA, the CDR3 is TGCGCCAGCAGCCAAGAAGTTACAGCAACTAATGAAAAACTGTTTTTT.

The V and J genes are TRBV27 and TRBJ2-2, with 9 bases lining up with TRBD1. CDR3 length: 15 residues. Germline-derived CDR1 and CDR2 are MNHEY and SMNVEV (reference sequence). The junction had 4 bases not matched to a gene; V was cut back by 6 bases and J by 2 bases. The CDR3 is CASRQQGANTGELFF. As DNA, the CDR3 is TGTGCCAGCAGACAACAGGGGGCAAACACCGGGGAGCTGTTTTTT.

The gene calls are TRBV10-1 and TRBJ2-3, with D possibly TRBD1 on 6 matching bases. Germline CDR1 is WNHNN and CDR2 is SYGVQD (reference sequence). The CDR3 length is 15 residues. Trimming pared 5 bases from V and 0 bases from J, leaving 12 bases between. CDR3 DNA: TGCGCCAGCAGTCGGGACACCCTGAGCACAGATACGCAGTATTTT. As protein: CASSRDTLSTDTQYF.

This sequence joins TRBV4-2 and TRBJ2-7; tentatively, D is TRBD1 (6 bases). V was trimmed by 1 base and J by 0 bases, leaving 10 bases between them. This CDR3 contains 15 residues. Per germline, CDR1 LGHNA and CDR2 YNFKEQ. The CDR3 spells CASSQGRDTSYEQYF. The CDR3 coding sequence is TGTGCCAGCAGCCAAGGAAGGGACACCTCCTACGAGCAGTACTTC.